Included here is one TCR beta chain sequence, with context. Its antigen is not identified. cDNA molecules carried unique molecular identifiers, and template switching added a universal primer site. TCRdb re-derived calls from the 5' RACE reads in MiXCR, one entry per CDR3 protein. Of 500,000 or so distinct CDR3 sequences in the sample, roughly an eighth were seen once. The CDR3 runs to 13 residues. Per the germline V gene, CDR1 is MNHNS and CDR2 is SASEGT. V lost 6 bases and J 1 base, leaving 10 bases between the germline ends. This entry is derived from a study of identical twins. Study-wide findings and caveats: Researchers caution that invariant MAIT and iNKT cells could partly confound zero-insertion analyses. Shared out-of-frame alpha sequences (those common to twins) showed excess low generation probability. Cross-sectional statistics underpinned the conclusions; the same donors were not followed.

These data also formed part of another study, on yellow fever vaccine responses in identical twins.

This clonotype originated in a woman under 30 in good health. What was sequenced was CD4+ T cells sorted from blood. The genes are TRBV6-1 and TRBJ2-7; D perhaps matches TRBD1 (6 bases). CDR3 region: CASRLDSSYEQYF. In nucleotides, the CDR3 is TGTGCCAGCAGACTGGACAGTTCCTACGAGCAGTACTTC.